The clone carrying this T cell receptor (beta chain) was counted a few times. What it recognizes is unknown. It was with a sample-barcoded 5' primer and a J-beta primer mix that a second PCR of roughly 6 to 11 cycles was run. Every sample gave at least 3 million paired-end reads containing CDR3. MiXCR, run by TCRdb on the 5' RACE reads, gives a single entry per CDR3 protein. The table includes 1.5 million to 2 million distinct CDR3 sequences, 49% detected once. This sample stems from a study of blood T cells in healthy people across ages. General study results and limits: Higher naive T cell percentage went strongly together with higher TCR beta diversity. A roughly linear age-dependent decrease characterized TCR beta diversity per million T cells.

This clonotype originated in a woman aged 40 to 50 in good health. The sample was blood.

The CDR3 sequence: CSSNTPQGLNYGYTF. CDR3 DNA: TGCAGCTCGAACACTCCGCAGGGGCTAAACTATGGCTACACCTTC. V and J are TRBV29-1 and TRBJ1-2, with D maybe TRBD1 (6 bases). Germline V gene lookup returns CDR1 SQVTM and CDR2 ANQGSEA. This CDR3 comprises 15 residues. V lost 8 bases, J lost 2 bases, and 21 bases lay in between.